This entry describes one T cell receptor beta chain. Original methodology: Estimation of nucleated cell counts was performed using reference gene primer amplification. Sequenced by immunoSEQ multiplex PCR; TCRdb stores in-frame clones only, minus some. D and trimming come from the DNA, and the V and J calls and clone size come from that table. Of 150,000 to 200,000 clones listed, around 82% are singletons. The sample originates from a study of blood T cell repertoires in COVID-19. Study information: Spain, Italy and the United States supplied samples that represented acute and convalescent COVID-19.

Seattle patient enrollment occurred during active infection, with longitudinal follow-up thereafter. The V gene lost 1 base and the J gene lost 5 bases, with 11 bases spanning the gap. Germline CDR1 reads KGHSH; CDR2 reads LQKENI. The CDR3 extends over 14 amino acids. Input material: peripheral blood. The chain links TRBV18 to TRBJ1-2; maybe TRBD1 (6 bases). This receptor was identified in a woman aged 40 to 55 with COVID-19, enrolled during active disease. The CDR3 region has the DNA TGTGCCAGCTCACCACGTAGGACAGATTATGGCTACACCTTC. Its translation is CASSPRRTDYGYTF.